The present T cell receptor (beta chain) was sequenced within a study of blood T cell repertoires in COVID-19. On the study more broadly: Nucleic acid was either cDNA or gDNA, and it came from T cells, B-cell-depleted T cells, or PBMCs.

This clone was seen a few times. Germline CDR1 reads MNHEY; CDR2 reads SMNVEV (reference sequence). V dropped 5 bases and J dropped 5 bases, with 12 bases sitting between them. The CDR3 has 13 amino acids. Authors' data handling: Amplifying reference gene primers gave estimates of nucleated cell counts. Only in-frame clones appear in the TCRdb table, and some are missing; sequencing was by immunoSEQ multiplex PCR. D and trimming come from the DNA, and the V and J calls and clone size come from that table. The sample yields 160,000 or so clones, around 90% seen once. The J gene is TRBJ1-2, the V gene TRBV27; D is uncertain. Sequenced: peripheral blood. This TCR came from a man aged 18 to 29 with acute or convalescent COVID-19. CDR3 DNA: TGTGCCAGCAGTCCCCAGACAAGATATGGCTACACCTTC. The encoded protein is CASSPQTRYGYTF.